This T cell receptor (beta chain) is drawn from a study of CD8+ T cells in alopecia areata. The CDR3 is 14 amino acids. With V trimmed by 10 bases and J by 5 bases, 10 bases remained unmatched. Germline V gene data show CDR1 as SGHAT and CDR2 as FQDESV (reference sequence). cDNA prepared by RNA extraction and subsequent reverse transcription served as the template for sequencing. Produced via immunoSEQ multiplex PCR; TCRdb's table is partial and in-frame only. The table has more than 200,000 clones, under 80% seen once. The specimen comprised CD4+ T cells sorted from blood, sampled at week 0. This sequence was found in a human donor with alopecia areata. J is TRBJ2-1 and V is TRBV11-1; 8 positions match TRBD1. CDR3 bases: TGTGCCACTCGGCAGGGGGCCGCCAACAATGAGCAGTTCTTC. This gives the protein CATRQGAANNEQFF.